These 3 T cell receptor beta chains were all obtained from the same sample, sequenced in a study of blood T cell repertoires in COVID-19. Clones were read by immunoSEQ multiplex PCR, and TCRdb kept only the in-frame ones, dropping some. The sample contains a few hundred thousand clones, 75% to 90% of which appear only once. The sample taken for sequencing was PBMCs or T cells enriched from blood (not recorded which). The receptors were gathered from a woman aged 30 to 39 who had recovered from COVID-19.

J is TRBJ2-1 and V is TRBV19; 10 bases are shared with TRBD2. After removal of 4 bases from V and 7 bases from J, the junction contained 4 bases not matched to a gene. Germline-derived CDR1 and CDR2 are LNHDA and SQIVND (reference sequence). This CDR3 is built from 14 residues. In DNA, the CDR3 is TGTGCCAGTAGTACTAGCGGGAGTTGGAATGAGCAGTTCTTC. This translates into CASSTSGSWNEQFF. The whole variable domain, filled in from reference TRBV19 and TRBJ2-1, reads DGGITQSPKYLFRKEGQNVTLSCEQNLNHDAMYWYRQDPGQGLRLIYYSQIVNDFQKGDIAEGYSVSREKKESFPLTVTSAQKNPTAFYLCASSTSGSWNEQFFGPGTRLTVL.

V and J are TRBV6-2 or TRBV6-3 and TRBJ1-4; 7 bases agree with TRBD1. V lost 4 bases to trimming and J lost 8 bases; unmatched junction nucleotides: 7. The CDR3 totals 14 residues. CDR1 and CDR2 from the germline V gene are MNHEY and SVGEGT. CDR3 region: CASSSGTAPEKLFF. The CDR3 nucleotides read TGTGCCAGCAGTTCCGGGACAGCTCCAGAAAAACTGTTTTTT.

Of note for this clone: Other nucleotide sequences in the sample specify the same CDR3. The genes are TRBV6-5 and TRBJ1-2, with D unresolved. Germline V gene lookup returns CDR1 MNHEY and CDR2 SVGAGI. Trimming pared 5 bases from V and 2 bases from J, leaving 9 bases between. The CDR3 runs to 13 residues. For the CDR3, the DNA is TGTGCCAGCAGTCGGACGGGGAACTATGGCTACACCTTC. Translated: CASSRTGNYGYTF.